This T cell receptor beta chain appears in the sequencing data of a study of STAT3 mutations in large granular lymphocyte leukemia. In the study overall: Roughly half of the longitudinally sequenced T-LGLL patients carried detectable canonical activating STAT3 mutations. Study-level points and caveats: Persisting codominant clonotypes may have hidden a small pathogenic clone. Every T-LGLL patient had at least one immunodominant TCRbeta clonotype. After therapy, about 35% of the 18 patients switched clonotypes, all new clones STAT3 wild type.

Regarding this clone: Its cognate antigen is unknown.

The protocol was immunoSEQ multiplex PCR, while the TCRdb copy is restricted to in-frame clones and leaves out a portion. Here the sample spans several thousand clones, around 54% being singletons. The CDR3 has 13 residues. V was trimmed by 5 bases and J by 1 base, leaving 9 bases between them. Germline V gene lookup returns CDR1 SGHDT and CDR2 YYEEEE. Specimen: peripheral blood mononuclear cells. This chain joins TRBV5-6 and TRBJ2-5; perhaps TRBD2 as D (6 bases). The receptor was derived from a man aged 60 to 69 with T-cell large granular lymphocyte leukemia. Some clones in this sample may be carry-over from other donors' samples. In DNA form, the CDR3 reads TGTGCCAGCAGTGCGGGACTCCAAGAGACCCAGTACTTC. Translated, it gives CASSAGLQETQYF.